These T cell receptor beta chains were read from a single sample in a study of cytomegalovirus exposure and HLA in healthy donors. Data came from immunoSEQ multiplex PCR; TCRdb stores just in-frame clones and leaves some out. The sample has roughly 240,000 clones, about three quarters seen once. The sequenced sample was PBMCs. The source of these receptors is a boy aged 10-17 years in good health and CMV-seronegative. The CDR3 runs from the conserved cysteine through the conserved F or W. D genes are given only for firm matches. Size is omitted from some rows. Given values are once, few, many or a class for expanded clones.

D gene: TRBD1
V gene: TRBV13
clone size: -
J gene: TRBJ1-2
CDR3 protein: CASSLTGQGYGYTF
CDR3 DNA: TGTGCCAGCAGCTTAACCGGACAGGGCTATGGCTACACCTTC

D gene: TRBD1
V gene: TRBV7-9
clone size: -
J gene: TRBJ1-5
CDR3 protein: CASSPTPDRVSVQPQHF
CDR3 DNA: TGTGCCAGCAGCCCCACCCCGGACAGGGTGAGCGTTCAGCCCCAGCATTTT

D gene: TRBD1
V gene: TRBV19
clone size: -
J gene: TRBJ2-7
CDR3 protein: CATEGQAYEQYF
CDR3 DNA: TGTGCCACCGAGGGACAGGCCTACGAGCAGTACTTC

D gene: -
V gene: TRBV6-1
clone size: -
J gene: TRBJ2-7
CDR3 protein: CASRYSGSYEQYF
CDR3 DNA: TGTGCCAGCCGTTATTCAGGGTCCTACGAGCAGTACTTC

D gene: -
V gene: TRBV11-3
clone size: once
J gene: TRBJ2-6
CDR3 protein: CASSPFGSSGANVLTF
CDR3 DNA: TGTGCCAGCAGCCCCTTCGGGAGCTCTGGGGCCAACGTCCTGACTTTC

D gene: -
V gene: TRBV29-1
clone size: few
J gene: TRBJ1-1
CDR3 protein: CSVKNRDSNTEAFF
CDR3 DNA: TGCAGCGTCAAAAACCGGGACTCCAACACTGAAGCTTTCTTT

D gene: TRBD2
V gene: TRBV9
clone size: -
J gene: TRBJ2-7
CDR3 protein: CASSAGGLANTYEQYF
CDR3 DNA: TGTGCCAGCAGCGCGGGGGGGCTAGCGAATACCTACGAGCAGTACTTC

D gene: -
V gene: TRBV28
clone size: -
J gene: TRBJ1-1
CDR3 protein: CASSLGGRVNTEAFF
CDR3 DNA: TGTGCCAGCAGTTTGGGTGGCAGGGTGAACACTGAAGCTTTCTTT

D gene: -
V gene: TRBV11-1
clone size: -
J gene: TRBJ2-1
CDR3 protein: CASSRGFSNEQFF
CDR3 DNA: TGTGCCAGCAGCCGAGGGTTTAGTAATGAGCAGTTCTTC

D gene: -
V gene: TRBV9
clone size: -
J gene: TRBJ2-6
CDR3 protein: CASSVVGSSGANVLTF
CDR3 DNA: TGTGCCAGCAGCGTAGTGGGGAGCTCTGGGGCCAACGTCCTGACTTTC

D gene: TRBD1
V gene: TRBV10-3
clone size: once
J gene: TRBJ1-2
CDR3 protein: CAISESTRQGDGYTF
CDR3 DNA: TGTGCCATCAGTGAGTCGACTCGACAGGGGGATGGCTACACCTTC

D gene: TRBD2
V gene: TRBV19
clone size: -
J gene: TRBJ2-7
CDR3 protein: CATSAGISYEQYF
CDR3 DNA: TGTGCCACCTCAGCGGGAATCTCCTACGAGCAGTACTTC

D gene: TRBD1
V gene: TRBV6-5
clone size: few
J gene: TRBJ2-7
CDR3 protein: CASSYSTGDTYEQYF
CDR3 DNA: TGTGCCAGCAGTTACTCGACAGGGGATACCTACGAGCAGTACTTC

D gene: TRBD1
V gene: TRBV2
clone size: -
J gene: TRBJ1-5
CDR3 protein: CASSEAKGQDHSNQPQHF
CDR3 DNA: TGTGCCAGCAGTGAAGCCAAGGGACAGGACCATAGCAATCAGCCCCAGCATTTT

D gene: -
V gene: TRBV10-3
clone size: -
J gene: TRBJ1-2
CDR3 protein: CAISLQGTSYGYTF
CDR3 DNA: TGTGCCATCAGTCTACAGGGAACAAGCTATGGCTACACCTTC

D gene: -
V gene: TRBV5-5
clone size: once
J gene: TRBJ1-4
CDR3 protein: CASSPYRAGGEKLFF
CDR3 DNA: TGTGCCAGCAGCCCGTACAGGGCTGGTGGGGAAAAACTGTTTTTT

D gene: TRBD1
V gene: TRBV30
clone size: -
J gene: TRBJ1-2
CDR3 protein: CAWTQGARGYTF
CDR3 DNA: TGTGCCTGGACCCAGGGGGCGAGGGGCTACACCTTC

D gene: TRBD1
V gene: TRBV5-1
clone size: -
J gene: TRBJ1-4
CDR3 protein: CASSLRRQGVITNEKLFF
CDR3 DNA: TGCGCCAGCAGCTTGCGACGACAGGGGGTAATAACTAATGAAAAACTGTTTTTT

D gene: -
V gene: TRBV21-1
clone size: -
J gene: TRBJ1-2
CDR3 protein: CASSGQGDYGYTF
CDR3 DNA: TGTGCCAGCAGCGGACAGGGCGACTATGGCTACACCTTC

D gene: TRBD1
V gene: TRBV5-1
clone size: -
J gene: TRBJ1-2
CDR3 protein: CASSLTGGVANYGYTF
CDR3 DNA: TGCGCCAGCAGCTTGACAGGGGGGGTGGCTAACTATGGCTACACCTTC

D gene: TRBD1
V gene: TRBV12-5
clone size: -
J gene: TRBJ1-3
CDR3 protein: CASGFLPGQGALGGNTIYF
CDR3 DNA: TGTGCTAGTGGTTTCCTACCGGGACAGGGGGCTTTAGGTGGAAACACCATATATTTT

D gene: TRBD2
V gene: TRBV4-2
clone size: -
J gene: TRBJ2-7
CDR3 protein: CASSQGAVSGNYEQYF
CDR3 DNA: TGTGCCAGCAGCCAAGGGGCGGTCAGCGGGAATTACGAGCAGTACTTC

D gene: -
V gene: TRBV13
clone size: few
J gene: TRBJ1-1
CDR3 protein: CASSLLRGPRLRTEAFF
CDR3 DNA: TGTGCCAGCAGCCTCTTACGAGGGCCGAGGCTGAGGACTGAAGCTTTCTTT

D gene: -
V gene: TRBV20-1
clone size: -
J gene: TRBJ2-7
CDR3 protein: CSADRNYEQYF
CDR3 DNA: TGCAGTGCCGACAGAAACTACGAGCAGTACTTC

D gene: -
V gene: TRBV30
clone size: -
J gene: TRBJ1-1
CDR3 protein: CARTGGNTEAFF
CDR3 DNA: TGTGCACGCACGGGGGGGAACACTGAAGCTTTCTTT

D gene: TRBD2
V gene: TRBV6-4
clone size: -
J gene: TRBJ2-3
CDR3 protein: CASSDSSGTTDTQYF
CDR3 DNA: TGTGCCAGCAGTGACTCGAGCGGGACTACAGATACGCAGTATTTT

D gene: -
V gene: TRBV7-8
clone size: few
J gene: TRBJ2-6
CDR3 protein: CASSSYLTGISGANVLTF
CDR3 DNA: TGTGCCAGCAGCTCGTATCTGACAGGAATCTCTGGGGCCAACGTCCTGACTTTC

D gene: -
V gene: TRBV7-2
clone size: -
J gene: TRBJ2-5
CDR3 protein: CASSLRTDQETQYF
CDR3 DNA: TGTGCCAGCAGCTTACGGACAGATCAAGAGACCCAGTACTTC

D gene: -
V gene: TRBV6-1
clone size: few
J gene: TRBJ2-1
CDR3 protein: CASQSVRGDNEQFF
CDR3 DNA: TGTGCCAGTCAGTCCGTCAGGGGCGACAATGAGCAGTTCTTC

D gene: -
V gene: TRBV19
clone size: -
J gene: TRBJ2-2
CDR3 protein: CASSIAGNTGELFF
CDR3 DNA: TGTGCCAGTAGTATTGCGGGAAACACCGGGGAGCTGTTTTTT

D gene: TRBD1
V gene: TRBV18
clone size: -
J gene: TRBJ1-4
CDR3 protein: CASSLTGGEKLFF
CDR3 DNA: TGTGCCAGCTCTTTGACAGGGGGTGAAAAACTGTTTTTT

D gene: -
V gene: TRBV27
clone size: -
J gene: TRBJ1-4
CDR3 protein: CASREFTNEKLFF
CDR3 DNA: TGTGCCAGCAGGGAGTTCACTAATGAAAAACTGTTTTTT